Below, 21 T cell receptor beta chains from the same sample are listed, as sequenced in a study of regulatory T cells in long-lasting Graves disease (dated by TCRdb to the early 2020s). The meaning of the sample's time point label: newly diagnosed GD, antithyroid drugs for less than 3 months. RNA was extracted from PBMCs in TRIzol for both TCR sequencing and RNA sequencing. The library was prepared using multiplex PCR. TCRdb shows the sequencer as Illumina HiSeq 4000. iRepertoire HTBI primers and Arm-PCR amplification of CDR3 regions were used to construct TCR beta libraries. TCRdb handled the public reads itself, with Q25 trimming in fastp and clone calling in MiXCR, and kept productive beta chains. Rows merge per CDR3 protein into single entries with the most common DNA and genes. For this sample the table gives about 320,000 distinct CDR3 sequences, of which under 20% were detected only once. The top ten clonotypes cover about 39% of the sample.

The sequences come from peripheral blood mononuclear cells (PBMCs), collected at new diagnosis, from a patient treated with antithyroid drugs. The receptors here all came from a female donor with Graves disease.

This clonotype was picked up one time. This rearrangement joins TRBV2 to TRBJ2-4, with D perhaps matching TRBD2 (7 bases). Germline loops: CDR1 SNHLY, CDR2 FYNNEI. V was clipped by 3 bases and J by 5 bases, with 17 bases between them. The CDR3 totals 16 residues. CDR3 DNA sequence: TGTGCCAGCAGTGAGGGGGGGGCAGGGAGCGAAAACATTCAGTACTTC. It codes for CASSEGGAGSENIQYF.

This clonotype was seen repeatedly, ten times or more. The rearrangement joins TRBV30 to TRBJ1-1; 12 nucleotides match TRBD1. V shed 2 bases, J shed 10 bases, and the junction held 8 bases outside the gene matches. This CDR3 contains 14 residues. Germline V gene lookup returns CDR1 GTSNPN and CDR2 SVGIG (reference sequence). CDR3 region: CAWSRDRGRVGAFF. The CDR3, as DNA: TGTGCCTGGAGTAGGGACAGGGGGCGGGTAGGAGCTTTCTTT.

The CDR3 region is CASSERTGWWRDRLEDTQYF. For the CDR3, the DNA is TGTGCCAGCAGTGAACGGACGGGTTGGTGGCGGGATCGGTTGGAAGATACGCAGTATTTT. The V and J genes are TRBV2 and TRBJ2-3; D possibly corresponds to TRBD2 (6 bases). This CDR3 contains 20 residues. With 2 bases removed from V and 5 bases from J, the gap between germline ends came to 29 bases. Germline loops: CDR1 SNHLY, CDR2 FYNNEI.

This clonotype was counted at least ten times. J is TRBJ2-3 and V is TRBV6-1; TRBD2 is a possible D gene (5 bases). Trimming took 11 bases from V and 5 from J, leaving 20 bases between them. This CDR3 has 14 amino acids. Per germline, CDR1 MNHNS and CDR2 SASEGT. CDR3 DNA: TGTGCCTGTGCAGTCGGGATATGGGGAGATACGCAGTATTTT. Translated: CACAVGIWGDTQYF.

This clonotype was seen many times. This sequence joins TRBV18 and TRBJ2-7; 8 bases are shared with TRBD1. Germline values: CDR1 KGHSH, CDR2 LQKENI. Trimming cost V 6 bases and J 5 bases; bases outside gene matches: 9. The CDR3 contains 14 residues. CDR3 DNA sequence: TGTGCCAGCTCCCTCAACCCGGACAGGGACGAGCAGTACTTC. Amino acid sequence: CASSLNPDRDEQYF.

Ten or more counts support this clonotype. This chain links TRBV2 with TRBJ2-7; 7 nucleotides match TRBD1. The CDR3 spans 14 residues. In germline, CDR1 is SNHLY, CDR2 FYNNEI. The V and J ends lost 5 bases and 2 bases, in that order; junction bases with no gene match: 6. The CDR3 nucleotides are TGTGCCAGCAGTAATCCGGGACAGACCTACGAGCAGTACTTC. This translates into CASSNPGQTYEQYF.

This clonotype occurred once. The chain recombines TRBV7-2 with TRBJ2-6; maybe TRBD1 (5 bases). The germline V gene has CDR1 SGHTA and CDR2 FQGNSA. The V and J ends lost 4 bases and 4 bases respectively, with 17 bases between them. The CDR3 consists of 17 residues. The CDR3 coding sequence is TGTGCCAGCAGCTCCGACAGCACGGGTCTCGGGGCCAACGTCCTGACTTTC. This encodes CASSSDSTGLGANVLTF.

This clonotype was observed a few times. The J gene is TRBJ2-5, the V gene TRBV15, with 8 bases aligning to TRBD1. CDR1 and CDR2 from the germline V gene are LNHNV and YYDKDF (reference sequence). The CDR3 is 16 residues long. The J segment lost 4 bases and the V segment lost 4 bases, leaving 11 bases of the junction unmatched. CDR3 protein: CATSKHWTGSGETQYF. The CDR3 nucleotides are TGTGCCACCAGCAAACATTGGACAGGGTCAGGAGAGACCCAGTACTTC.

This clonotype was seen repeatedly, ten times or more. The CDR3, as DNA: TGTGCCAGCAGCCCCCAGGGACAGGGGATCGGGGAGCTGTTTTTT. Translation gives CASSPQGQGIGELFF. V and J are TRBV28 and TRBJ2-2, with 10 positions matching TRBD1. The CDR3 length is 15 residues. The ends lost 6 bases at V and 7 bases at J; junction bases unmatched: 8. CDR1 is MDHEN, CDR2 SYDVKM, per germline.

In its sample, this clonotype was seen many times. This chain connects TRBV28 to TRBJ2-3; possible D gene TRBD1, 5 bases. This CDR3 spans 15 amino acids. V shed 8 bases and J shed 1 base, with 16 bases lying between them. Germline V lookup: CDR1 MDHEN, CDR2 SYDVKM. As DNA, the CDR3 is TGTGCCAGCGGATACATGGGGCAGGGCACAGATACGCAGTATTTT. This sequence encodes CASGYMGQGTDTQYF.

There are many counts of this clonotype. This chain uses TRBV28 with TRBJ2-6; no definite D call. V was trimmed by 2 bases and J by 4 bases, leaving 30 bases between them. The germline V gene encodes CDR1 MDHEN and CDR2 SYDVKM. The CDR3 has 22 residues. CDR3 sequence (DNA): TGTGCCAGCAGTTTACGGGTCGTAGTAGTACCAACACATTATATGGGGGCCAACGTCCTGACTTTC. Protein sequence: CASSLRVVVVPTHYMGANVLTF.

The rearrangement links TRBV15 to TRBJ2-1; D possibly corresponds to TRBD2 (5 bases). Trimming took 3 bases from V and 7 from J, leaving 10 bases between them. This CDR3 contains 13 residues. The germline V gene encodes CDR1 LNHNV and CDR2 YYDKDF (reference sequence). As DNA, the CDR3 is TGTGCCACCAGCAGGACTAACCGTAATGAGCAGTTCTTC. Amino acids: CATSRTNRNEQFF.

This chain joins TRBV2 and TRBJ2-1; D gene unclear. Germline V lookup: CDR1 SNHLY, CDR2 FYNNEI. This CDR3 has 13 residues. V shed 7 bases and J shed 0 bases, with 7 bases lying between them. CDR3 sequence: CASMQSSYNEQFF. CDR3 DNA: TGTGCCAGCATGCAGAGCTCCTACAATGAGCAGTTCTTC.

The chain is built from TRBV11-2 and TRBJ2-2, with D possibly being TRBD1 (5 bases). Trimming took 5 bases from V and 1 from J, leaving 20 bases between them. Germline V lookup: CDR1 SGHAT, CDR2 FQNNGV. The CDR3 loop spans 18 amino acids. The CDR3 DNA follows: TGTGCCAGCAGCGCCCTAATACCGATCCAGGGGAACACCGGGGAGCTGTTTTTT. Amino acid sequence: CASSALIPIQGNTGELFF.

The chain uses TRBV27 and TRBJ1-1, with 9 bases that match TRBD1. V gave up 4 bases and J gave up 7 bases; unmatched junction bases: 7. Germline lookup yields CDR1 MNHEY and CDR2 SMNVEV (reference sequence). The CDR3 sequence is 14 residues long. The CDR3 region has the DNA TGTGCCAGCAGTTGGAGCGGACAGGGGATTGAAGCTTTCTTT. This gives the protein CASSWSGQGIEAFF.

This clonotype was counted at least ten times. This chain joins TRBV3-1 and TRBJ2-1; D call uncertain. From germline, CDR1 is LGHDT and CDR2 YNNKEL (reference sequence). V lost 1 base, J lost 1 base, and 17 bases lay in between. The CDR3 covers 18 residues. The CDR3 DNA follows: TGTGCCAGCAGCCAAGCGGGTTCAAGTTTTATTTCCTACAATGAGCAGTTCTTC. This codes for CASSQAGSSFISYNEQFF.

This clonotype showed up many times. V and J are TRBV7-2 and TRBJ2-1, with 10 bases that match TRBD2. The germline gives CDR1 SGHTA, CDR2 FQGNSA. There are 14 residues in the CDR3. J was trimmed by 6 bases and V by 6 bases; bases with no gene match: 5. The chain's CDR3 is CASRAGGPGNEQFF. The CDR3 DNA follows: TGTGCCAGCAGAGCGGGAGGGCCAGGCAATGAGCAGTTCTTC. Looking up the rest from reference TRBV7-2 and TRBJ2-1 gives the full variable domain: GAGVSQSPSNKVTEKGKDVELRCDPISGHTALYWYRQSLGQGLEFLIYFQGNSAPDKSGLPSDRFSAERTGGSVSTLTIQRTQQEDSAVYLCASRAGGPGNEQFFGPGTRLTVL.

This clonotype was recorded at least ten times. The J gene is TRBJ2-1, the V gene TRBV25-1, with TRBD2 identical over 10 bases. The germline gives CDR1 MGHDK, CDR2 SYGVNS. V gave up 5 bases and J gave up 9 bases; unmatched junction bases: 7. There are 14 residues in the CDR3. CDR3 nucleotide sequence: TGTGCCAGCAGTTACGTAGCGGGAGGCCCTGAGCAGTTCTTC. Protein product: CASSYVAGGPEQFF.

Only a few counts were recorded for this clonotype. The chain is built from TRBV4-1 and TRBJ2-1, with 13 bases aligning to TRBD2. In germline, CDR1 is MGHRA, CDR2 YSYEKL. The CDR3 is made up of 17 amino acids. Germline trimming cut 0 bases from V and 5 bases from J; bases unmatched to any gene: 4. CDR3 coding DNA: TGCGCCAGCAGCCAAGACCAGACTAGCGGGAGGCACAATGAGCAGTTCTTC. It is translated as CASSQDQTSGRHNEQFF.

This clonotype has more than one count but fewer than ten. Since no conserved phenylalanine or tryptophan closes the CDR3, a read error is the likely cause. The chain is built from TRBV7-2 and TRBJ2-5, with D maybe TRBD2 (6 bases). With 6 bases removed from V and 5 bases from J, the gap between germline ends came to 16 bases. This CDR3 comprises 14 residues. Germline CDR1 reads SGHTA; CDR2 reads FQGNSA. This CDR3 reads CASRPSGVEETQYL. The CDR3 DNA is TGTGCCAGCAGACCGTCGGGGGTCGAGGAGACCCAGTACCTC.

In this sample, this clonotype turned up many times. The gene calls are TRBV7-8 and TRBJ2-1, with 7 bases aligning to TRBD1. Germline-derived CDR1 and CDR2 are SGHVS and FQNEAQ. V gave up 5 bases and J gave up 5 bases; unmatched junction bases: 6. The CDR3 runs to 14 residues. CDR3 sequence reads: CASSHDRADNEQFF. The CDR3 region has the DNA TGTGCCAGCAGCCACGACAGGGCTGACAATGAGCAGTTCTTC.